Reported below is one TCR beta chain. This record comes from a study of T cells in tuberculosis. Study as a whole: Sequenced TCRs come from CD1B-GMM tetramer-binding T cells. A South African cohort included IGRA-negative adolescents, latently infected IGRA-positive adolescents and adults with active tuberculosis.

Sequenced by immunoSEQ multiplex PCR; TCRdb stores in-frame clones only, minus some. The sample shows over 30,000 clones, roughly 97% of them seen only once. The CDR3 length is 14 residues. CDR1 is ENHRY and CDR2 is SYGVKD in the germline V gene. The ends were cut back, 6 bases at V and 3 bases at J, with 15 bases in the middle. The sample comprised PBMCs. The J gene is TRBJ2-7, the V gene TRBV10-3, with a weak D call TRBD2 (6 bases). This TCR derives from a donor between 10 and 35 years old with latent tuberculosis or without tuberculosis infection. In DNA, the CDR3 is TGTGCCATCAGGAGGGGAGGCGGGCACTACGAGCAGTACTTC. Translating it yields CAIRRGGGHYEQYF.